The next 32 T cell receptor beta chains were all read from a single sample in a study of T cells in narcolepsy. Here immunoSEQ multiplex PCR was the method, and the copy in TCRdb shows in-frame clones only, minus some. The sample includes about 40,000 clones, about 85% of them seen just once. The sequenced sample consisted of CD45RA- memory CD4+ T cells from PBMCs. The receptor source for this set is a human donor with narcolepsy.

A word on this clone: Other DNA sequences in this specimen translate into the identical CDR3. This rearrangement joins TRBV7-3 to TRBJ2-7, with a tentative D call TRBD2 (5 bases). Per the germline V gene, CDR1 is SGHTA and CDR2 is FQGTGA. The V and J ends lost 3 bases and 6 bases respectively, with 15 bases between them. CDR3 size: 14 residues. CDR3 protein: CASSFRDKSSEQYF. The CDR3 DNA reads TGTGCCAGCAGCTTCCGGGATAAGAGCTCCGAGCAGTACTTC.

This chain joins TRBV30 and TRBJ1-3; the D gene is possibly TRBD1 (6 bases). V was shortened by 4 bases and J by 0 bases, with 13 bases between the two germline ends. The CDR3 length is 15 residues. Germline CDR1 reads GTSNPN; CDR2 reads SVGIG (reference sequence). The CDR3 nucleotides are TGTGCCTGGACAGGGGTCCAAAGCTCTGGAAACACCATATATTTT. Translation gives CAWTGVQSSGNTIYF.

CDR3 protein: CASSLAGPLSGNTIYF. DNA of the CDR3: TGCGCCAGCAGCCTGGCGGGACCGCTCTCTGGAAACACCATATATTTT. The chain uses TRBV5-1 and TRBJ1-3, with D maybe TRBD1 (5 bases). In germline, CDR1 is SGHRS, CDR2 YFSETQ. The CDR3 has 16 residues. V was trimmed by 4 bases and J by 0 bases, leaving 14 bases between them.

The chain couples TRBV12-5 to TRBJ2-3; D unresolved. Germline-derived CDR1 and CDR2 are LGHNT and FRNRAP. The germline V and J ends were trimmed by 3 bases and 2 bases, with 9 bases remaining between them. The CDR3 totals 14 residues. The CDR3 sequence is CASGLRVTTDTQYF. The DNA of the CDR3 is TGTGCTAGTGGTTTACGGGTCACCACAGATACGCAGTATTTT.

V and J are TRBV4-2 and TRBJ1-3; D gene unclear. The CDR3 has 14 amino acids. Trimming stripped 1 base from V and 10 bases from J, with 14 bases between. In germline, CDR1 is LGHNA, CDR2 YNFKEQ. The CDR3 sequence is CASSQVQGVSTIYF. CDR3 DNA sequence: TGTGCCAGCAGCCAAGTCCAAGGAGTTTCGACCATATATTTT.

The chain uses TRBV5-4 and TRBJ2-7; 9 positions agree with TRBD1. The CDR3 covers 14 residues. Germline lookup yields CDR1 SGHNT and CDR2 YYREEE (reference sequence). Germline trimming cut 0 bases from V and 2 bases from J; bases unmatched to any gene: 0. The DNA of the CDR3 is TGTGCCAGCAGCTTGGGACAGGGGGCCTACGAGCAGTACTTC. Translating it yields CASSLGQGAYEQYF.

The chain joins TRBV11-3 to TRBJ2-5, with 13 bases that match TRBD2. The CDR3 runs 16 residues. Germline loops: CDR1 SGHNT, CDR2 YENEEA. Unmatched junction bases numbered 5, after V lost 5 bases and J lost 2 bases. CDR3 DNA: TGTGCCAGCAGCGCCCGACTAGCGGGGGGACAAGAGACCCAGTACTTC. This translates into CASSARLAGGQETQYF.

The chain is built from TRBV6-6 and TRBJ2-1; no clear D gene. CDR1 and CDR2 (germline): MNHNY, SVGAGI (reference sequence). V lost 7 bases to trimming and J lost 2 bases, with 12 bases between them. This CDR3 has 14 amino acids. Here the CDR3 DNA reads TGTGCCAGCACCGTCCAGAGGACCTACAATGAGCAGTTCTTC. It is translated as CASTVQRTYNEQFF.

The V call is TRBV7-2, the J call TRBJ2-3; no clear D. The CDR3 is 15 residues long. Germline V gene lookup returns CDR1 SGHTA and CDR2 FQGNSA. V was shortened by 1 base and J by 8 bases, with 16 bases between the two germline ends. CDR3 residues: CASSLDPRWPGTQYF. The CDR3 coding sequence is TGTGCCAGCAGCTTAGACCCCCGATGGCCCGGTACGCAGTATTTT.

This chain uses TRBV4-1 with TRBJ2-6, with 10 bases identical to TRBD1. CDR1 MGHRA and CDR2 YSYEKL come from the germline V gene. This CDR3 has 18 amino acids. With 0 bases clipped from V and 2 bases from J, the junction kept 4 bases outside the gene matches. CDR3 bases: TGCGCCAGCAGCCAAGATGTGGGACAGGGGCCTGGGGCCAACGTCCTGACTTTC. It yields the protein CASSQDVGQGPGANVLTF.

The chain links TRBV6-5 to TRBJ2-2; D gene unclear. From germline, CDR1 is MNHEY and CDR2 SVGAGI. CDR3 length equals 13 residues. V was clipped by 7 bases and J by 1 base, with 7 bases between them. The CDR3 loop is CASTPRNTGELFF. The DNA for the CDR3 is TGTGCCAGCACCCCTCGGAACACCGGGGAGCTGTTTTTT.

This clone was recorded once. This chain connects TRBV19 to TRBJ2-6; D may correspond to TRBD1 or TRBD2 (5 bases each). This CDR3 region has 18 residues. V was clipped by 4 bases and J by 9 bases, with 25 bases between them. The germline V gene has CDR1 LNHDA and CDR2 SQIVND (reference sequence). The chain's CDR3 is CASSTPRIGTFGGNVLTF. The DNA for the CDR3 is TGTGCCAGTAGTACCCCACGGATAGGGACCTTTGGTGGCAACGTCCTGACTTTC.

The V call is TRBV7-2, the J call TRBJ1-3; D is undetermined. Germline CDR1 is SGHTA and CDR2 is FQGNSA. V lost 3 bases and J 2 bases, leaving 8 bases between the germline ends. The CDR3 is made up of 14 amino acids. This CDR3 is CASSFRQAGNTIYF. The CDR3 region has the DNA TGTGCCAGCAGCTTTAGGCAGGCTGGAAACACCATATATTTT.

The rearrangement uses TRBV10-3 and TRBJ2-7; 12 nucleotides match TRBD1. The length of the CDR3 is 14 residues. Germline CDR1 and CDR2: ENHRY and SYGVKD. With 6 bases clipped from V and 7 bases from J, the junction kept 7 bases outside the gene matches. For the CDR3, the DNA is TGTGCCATCAGGGTGGGACAGGGGGCGGGGGAGCAGTACTTC. It specifies CAIRVGQGAGEQYF.

This clone was seen a few times. V and J are TRBV7-2 and TRBJ1-1, with D maybe TRBD1 (5 bases). The CDR3 spans 14 residues. Germline CDR1 reads SGHTA; CDR2 reads FQGNSA. Trimming removed 4 bases at V and 0 bases at J, with 9 bases between. The CDR3 DNA follows: TGTGCCAGCAGCTATGGGGGGGTGAACACTGAAGCTTTCTTT. Encoded protein: CASSYGGVNTEAFF.

CDR3 in amino acids: CASSPSALSYGYTF. CDR3 sequence (DNA): TGTGCCAGCAGCCCATCGGCACTAAGCTATGGCTACACCTTC. V gene TRBV13 combines with J gene TRBJ1-2; no reliable D call. Germline values: CDR1 PRHDT, CDR2 FYEKMQ (reference sequence). CDR3 length: 14 residues. The germline V and J ends were trimmed by 5 bases and 4 bases, with 14 bases remaining between them. Using reference TRBV13 and TRBJ1-2 for the parts outside the CDR3, the full variable domain is AAGVIQSPRHLIKEKRETATLKCYPIPRHDTVYWYQQGPGQDPQFLISFYEKMQSDKGSIPDRFSAQQFSDYHSELNMSSLELGDSALYFCASSPSALSYGYTFGSGTRLTVV.

The rearrangement uses TRBV7-2 and TRBJ2-7; D remains unclear. Germline V lookup: CDR1 SGHTA, CDR2 FQGNSA. This CDR3 has 15 amino acids. Trimming left V 5 bases short and J 2 bases short, with 16 bases between. CDR3 sequence (DNA): TGTGCCAGCAGCACGATATCGACGGGTACCTACGAGCAGTACTTC. It is translated as CASSTISTGTYEQYF. Full variable domain (missing parts from reference TRBV7-2 and TRBJ2-7): GAGVSQSPSNKVTEKGKDVELRCDPISGHTALYWYRQSLGQGLEFLIYFQGNSAPDKSGLPSDRFSAERTGGSVSTLTIQRTQQEDSAVYLCASSTISTGTYEQYFGPGTRLTVT.

The CDR3 reads CASSIGETNTEAFF. DNA for the CDR3: TGTGCCAGTAGTATAGGGGAGACAAACACTGAAGCTTTCTTT. This sequence joins TRBV19 and TRBJ1-1; D is uncertain. This CDR3 comprises 14 residues. Germline loops: CDR1 LNHDA, CDR2 SQIVND (reference sequence). Trimming took 1 base from V and 2 from J, leaving 8 bases between them.

The V and J genes are TRBV6-5 and TRBJ2-2; the D gene is possibly TRBD1 (5 bases). The germline V gene encodes CDR1 MNHEY and CDR2 SVGAGI. The germline V and J ends were trimmed by 2 bases and 0 bases, with 7 bases remaining between them. This CDR3 has 15 amino acids. For the CDR3, the DNA is TGTGCCAGCAGTTACGACAGTACGAACACCGGGGAGCTGTTTTTT. It codes for CASSYDSTNTGELFF.

J is TRBJ2-7 and V is TRBV11-3, with D possibly being TRBD2 (5 bases). The CDR3 is 13 residues long. The ends were cut back, 8 bases at V and 0 bases at J, with 11 bases in the middle. The germline gives CDR1 SGHNT, CDR2 YENEEA. The CDR3 region has the DNA TGTGCCAGCGGCTCGGGGTCCTCCTACGAGCAGTACTTC. Translating gives CASGSGSSYEQYF. Full variable domain (rest looked up from reference TRBV11-3 and TRBJ2-7): EAGVVQSPRYKIIEKKQPVAFWCNPISGHNTLYWYLQNLGQGPELLIRYENEEAVDDSQLPKDRFSAERLKGVDSTLKIQPAELGDSAVYLCASGSGSSYEQYFGPGTRLTVT.

This chain links TRBV9 with TRBJ2-2, with 8 nucleotides matching TRBD2. CDR3 length: 15 residues. V dropped 0 bases and J dropped 5; count of bases not matched to a gene: 3. In germline, CDR1 is SGDLS, CDR2 YYNGEE. This CDR3 reads CASSVAGGITGELFF. The CDR3 DNA follows: TGTGCCAGCAGCGTAGCGGGGGGGATTACCGGGGAGCTGTTTTTT.

A few counts support this clone. The rearrangement uses TRBV4-3 and TRBJ1-6; D gene unclear. The CDR3 loop spans 16 amino acids. The germline gives CDR1 LGHNA, CDR2 YSLEER. Trimming cost V 2 bases and J 7 bases, with 15 bases left between them. CDR3 protein: CASSQPLGGPNSPLHF. CDR3 bases: TGCGCCAGCAGCCAACCCTTAGGCGGGCCAAATTCACCCCTCCACTTT.

This chain connects TRBV21-1 to TRBJ1-4. TRBV21-1 is flagged as a pseudogene. CDR3 length equals 16 residues. CDR3 sequence reads: CASSKGGAPWGEKLFF. The CDR3 region has the DNA TGTGCCAGCAGCAAAGGGGGGGCACCCTGGGGTGAAAAACTGTTTTTT.

The V call is TRBV4-1, the J call TRBJ1-5; D is ambiguous. Looked up from germline, CDR1 is MGHRA and CDR2 is YSYEKL. Trimming removed 1 base from V and 2 bases from J, with 12 bases in between. The CDR3 totals 16 residues. CDR3 amino acids: CASSQGQDSRNQPQHF. CDR3 DNA: TGCGCCAGCAGCCAAGGGCAGGATTCCCGCAATCAGCCCCAGCATTTT.

This clone has a handful of counts. The chain is built from TRBV5-8 and TRBJ2-7; D gene ambiguous. With 4 bases removed from V and 4 bases from J, the gap between germline ends came to 12 bases. Germline assignment: CDR1 SGHTS and CDR2 YDEGEE. This CDR3 is 13 amino acids long. CDR3 protein: CASSLLHRYEQYF. The DNA of the CDR3 is TGTGCCAGCAGCCTCCTCCATCGGTACGAGCAGTACTTC.

The genes are TRBV5-1 and TRBJ2-5; a weak D match, TRBD1 (6 bases). CDR1 is SGHRS, CDR2 YFSETQ, per germline. The CDR3 has 15 amino acids. The V end lost 3 bases, the J end lost 0 bases, and 12 bases lay between the germline ends. CDR3 DNA sequence: TGCGCCAGCAGCTCGGGACAAATGTACCAAGAGACCCAGTACTTC. This sequence encodes CASSSGQMYQETQYF.

J is TRBJ1-2 and V is TRBV30, with 12 nucleotides matching TRBD1. Germline CDR1 reads GTSNPN; CDR2 reads SVGIG (reference sequence). The trim removed 1 base at V and 4 bases at J, leaving 4 bases unmatched. The CDR3 has 15 residues. DNA for the CDR3: TGTGCCTGGAGTGCCGGGACAGGGGGCGGCTATGGCTACACCTTC. It is translated as CAWSAGTGGGYGYTF.

The chain has TRBV5-6 and TRBJ1-6; a weak D match, TRBD1 (5 bases). With 3 bases removed from V and 7 bases from J, the gap between germline ends came to 11 bases. The CDR3 sequence is 14 residues long. Germline CDR1 reads SGHDT; CDR2 reads YYEEEE. The chain's CDR3 is CASSSAGRNSPLHF. The CDR3 DNA reads TGTGCCAGCAGCTCGGCAGGGAGAAATTCACCCCTCCACTTT.

This sequence joins TRBV5-6 and TRBJ1-2; 8 bases fit TRBD1. The CDR3 spans 13 residues. Trimming cost V 1 base and J 8 bases; bases outside gene matches: 4. CDR1 is SGHDT, CDR2 YYEEEE, per germline. The CDR3 coding sequence is TGTGCCAGCAGCTTGAGGACAGGGAGGGGCTACACCTTC. Translating it yields CASSLRTGRGYTF.

V is TRBV7-2 and J is TRBJ1-2, with 7 bases that match TRBD1. Germline V lookup: CDR1 SGHTA, CDR2 FQGNSA. CDR3 length: 16 residues. Trimming removed 8 bases from V and 0 bases from J; junction bases left unmatched: 12. CDR3 DNA: TGTGCCAGCGGCCGGGGGGACAGACACGCTAACTATGGCTACACCTTC. This translates into CASGRGDRHANYGYTF.

The chain carries TRBV19 and TRBJ1-3; possible D gene TRBD1, 6 bases. CDR1 LNHDA and CDR2 SQIVND come from the germline V gene (reference sequence). V gave up 7 bases and J gave up 0 bases, with 13 bases separating them. This CDR3 has 15 residues. CDR3 loop: CASKPTGTSGNTIYF. CDR3 sequence (DNA): TGTGCCAGTAAACCGACAGGAACCTCTGGAAACACCATATATTTT.

The chain joins TRBV7-2 to TRBJ1-1; D possibly corresponds to TRBD1 (5 bases). The CDR3 is 14 amino acids. V was shortened by 1 base and J by 0 bases, with 6 bases between the two germline ends. Per germline, CDR1 SGHTA and CDR2 FQGNSA. The CDR3 protein is CASSLGGMNTEAFF. The CDR3 DNA is TGTGCCAGCAGCTTAGGGGGCATGAACACTGAAGCTTTCTTT.